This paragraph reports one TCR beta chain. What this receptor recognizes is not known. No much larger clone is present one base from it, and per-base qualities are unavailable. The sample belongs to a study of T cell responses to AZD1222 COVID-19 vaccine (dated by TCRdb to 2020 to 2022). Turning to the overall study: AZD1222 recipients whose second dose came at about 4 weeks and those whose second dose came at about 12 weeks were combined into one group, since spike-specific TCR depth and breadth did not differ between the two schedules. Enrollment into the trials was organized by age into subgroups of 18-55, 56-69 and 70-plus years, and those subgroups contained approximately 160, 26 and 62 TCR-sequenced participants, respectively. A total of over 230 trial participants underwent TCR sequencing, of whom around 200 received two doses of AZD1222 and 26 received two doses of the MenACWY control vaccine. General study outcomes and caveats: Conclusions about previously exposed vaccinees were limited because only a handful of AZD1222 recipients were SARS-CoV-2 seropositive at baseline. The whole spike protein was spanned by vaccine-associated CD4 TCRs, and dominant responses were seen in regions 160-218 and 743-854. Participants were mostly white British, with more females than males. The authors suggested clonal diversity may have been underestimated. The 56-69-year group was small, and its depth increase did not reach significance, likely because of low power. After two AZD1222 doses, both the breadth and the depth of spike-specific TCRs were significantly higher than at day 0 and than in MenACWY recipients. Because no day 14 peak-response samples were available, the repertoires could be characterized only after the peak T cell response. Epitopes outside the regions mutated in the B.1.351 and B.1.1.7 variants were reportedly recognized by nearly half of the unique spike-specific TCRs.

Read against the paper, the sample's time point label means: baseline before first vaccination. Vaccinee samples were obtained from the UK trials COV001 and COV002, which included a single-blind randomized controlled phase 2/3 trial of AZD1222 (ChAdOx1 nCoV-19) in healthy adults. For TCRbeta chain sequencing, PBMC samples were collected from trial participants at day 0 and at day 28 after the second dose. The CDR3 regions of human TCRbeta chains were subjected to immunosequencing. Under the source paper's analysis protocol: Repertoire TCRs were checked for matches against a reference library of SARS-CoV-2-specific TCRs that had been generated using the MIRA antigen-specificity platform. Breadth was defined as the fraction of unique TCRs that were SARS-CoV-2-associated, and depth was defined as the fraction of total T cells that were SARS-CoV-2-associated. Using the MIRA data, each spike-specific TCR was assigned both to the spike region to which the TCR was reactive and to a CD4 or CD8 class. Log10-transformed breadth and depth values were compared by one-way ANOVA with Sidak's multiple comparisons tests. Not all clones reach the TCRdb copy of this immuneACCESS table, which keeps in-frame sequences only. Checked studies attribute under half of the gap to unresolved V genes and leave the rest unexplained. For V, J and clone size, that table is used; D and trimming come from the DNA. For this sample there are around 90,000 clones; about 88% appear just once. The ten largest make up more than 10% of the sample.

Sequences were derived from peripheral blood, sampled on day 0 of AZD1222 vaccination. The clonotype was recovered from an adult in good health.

Read as DNA, the sequence is TGTGCCAGCGACAGGGTGGCCAGCGGGGAGCTGTTTTTT. It translates to CASDRVASGELFF. The receptor chain draws on TRBV6-5 and TRBJ2-2, with 7 central nucleotides matching TRBD1. Trimming accounts for 8 bases at V and 7 bases at J, while the number of junction bases matched to no gene is 7. Including the terminal cysteine and phenylalanine, the CDR3 comprises 13 residues. The read is trimmed to its CDR3 DNA, 39 bases read in frame from base 1. According to the germline V gene, CDR1 reads MNHEY and CDR2 reads SVGAGI.